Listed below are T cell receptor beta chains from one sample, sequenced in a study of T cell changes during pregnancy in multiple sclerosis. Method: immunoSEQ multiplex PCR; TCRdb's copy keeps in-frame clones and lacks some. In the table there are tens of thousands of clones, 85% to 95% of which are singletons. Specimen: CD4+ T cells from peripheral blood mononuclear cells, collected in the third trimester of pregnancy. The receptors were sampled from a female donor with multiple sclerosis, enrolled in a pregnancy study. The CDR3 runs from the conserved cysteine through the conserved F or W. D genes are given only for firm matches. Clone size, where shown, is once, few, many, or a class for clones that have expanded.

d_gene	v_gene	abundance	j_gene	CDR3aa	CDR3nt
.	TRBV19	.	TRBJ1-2	CASRAGTSEFYGYTF	TGTGCCAGTAGAGCCGGGACATCAGAATTCTATGGCTACACCTTC
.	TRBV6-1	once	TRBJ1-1	CASSGRVLNTEAFF	TGTGCCAGCAGTGGCAGGGTATTAAACACTGAAGCTTTCTTT
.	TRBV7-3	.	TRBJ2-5	CASSLGVQETQYF	TGTGCCAGCAGCTTAGGAGTACAAGAGACCCAGTACTTC
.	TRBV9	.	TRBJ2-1	CASSVTSTYNEQFF	TGTGCCAGCAGCGTAACTAGCACTTACAATGAGCAGTTCTTC
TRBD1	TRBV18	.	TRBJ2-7	CASSAYRGSPYEQYF	TGTGCCAGCTCAGCATACAGGGGCTCCCCCTACGAGCAGTACTTC
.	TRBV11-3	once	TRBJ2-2	CASSSEGTGELFF	TGTGCCAGCAGTTCCGAGGGTACCGGGGAGCTGTTTTTT
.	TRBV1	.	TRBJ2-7	CTSPRGLAGVYEQYF	TGCACCAGCCCCCGTGGACTAGCGGGAGTCTACGAGCAGTACTTC
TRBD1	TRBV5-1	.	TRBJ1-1	CASSSLRDDRGLETTEAFF	TGCGCCAGCAGCTCTCTTCGAGATGATAGGGGGCTCGAGACCACTGAAGCTTTCTTT
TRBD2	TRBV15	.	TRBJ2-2	CATSRAGLAGGRGKDTGELFF	TGTGCCACCAGCAGAGCTGGACTAGCGGGAGGGAGGGGTAAAGATACCGGGGAGCTGTTTTTT
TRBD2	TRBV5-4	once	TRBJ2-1	CASSLKRTSGTNEQFF	TGTGCCAGCAGCTTGAAACGGACTAGCGGGACCAATGAGCAGTTCTTC
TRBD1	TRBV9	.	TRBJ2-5	CASSFRQGQETQYF	TGTGCCAGCAGCTTCAGACAGGGCCAAGAGACCCAGTACTTC
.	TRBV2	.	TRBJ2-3	CASKASASDTQYF	TGTGCCAGCAAGGCTAGCGCTTCAGATACGCAGTATTTT
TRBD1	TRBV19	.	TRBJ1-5	CASSMGTGFDQPQHF	TGTGCCAGTAGTATGGGGACAGGGTTCGATCAGCCCCAGCATTTT
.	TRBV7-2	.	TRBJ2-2	CASSTYQTGELFF	TGTGCCAGCTCTACGTACCAAACCGGGGAGCTGTTTTTT
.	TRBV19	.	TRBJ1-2	CASSPRGNYGYTF	TGTGCCAGTAGTCCCCGGGGTAACTATGGCTACACCTTC
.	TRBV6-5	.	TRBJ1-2	CASSKLAGGYTF	TGTGCCAGCAGCAAACTGGCGGGTGGCTACACCTTC
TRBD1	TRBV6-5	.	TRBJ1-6	CASRGQGLHNSPLHF	TGTGCCAGCAGGGGACAGGGCCTCCATAATTCACCCCTCCACTTT
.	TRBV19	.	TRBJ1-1	CASSSAGGVTEAFF	TGTGCCAGTAGTTCCGCGGGGGGTGTGACTGAAGCTTTCTTT